This T cell receptor (beta chain) came from a study of cytomegalovirus exposure and HLA in healthy donors. Study findings and constraints: What TCR beta sequences reportedly achieved was accurate prediction of HLA-A and HLA-B alleles in most subjects. Data from an earlier analysis indicated that most TCR beta V segments were productive either about 90% or about 30% of the time. The only immune exposure information that was available was CMV serostatus. Exclusion applied to some V segments, including TRBV6-2 and TRBV6-3, as they were indistinguishable.

The study ran its PCR with 60 Vbeta and 13 Jbeta primers. Clones were sequenced by immunoSEQ multiplex PCR, and TCRdb holds only the in-frame ones, with some missing. The data hold about 200,000 clones, with roughly 13% observed a single time. There are 14 residues in the CDR3. The V gene's germline CDR1 is SGDLS and CDR2 YYNGEE. The germline V and J ends were trimmed by 4 bases and 2 bases, with 12 bases remaining between them. A word on this clone: Its antigen is still unknown.

The material sequenced was PBMCs. The chain employs TRBV9 and TRBJ1-1; the D gene is possibly TRBD1 (6 bases). This TCR was sampled from a man over 45 in good health and CMV-seropositive. The CDR3 DNA is TGTGCCAGCAGCCCGAGGGGGGGCAACACTGAAGCTTTCTTT. Protein product: CASSPRGGNTEAFF.